This T cell receptor (beta chain) was documented in a study of blood T cell repertoires in COVID-19. Study in general: From the United States, Italy and Spain came samples of acute and convalescent COVID-19. PBMCs, B-cell-depleted T cells, or T cells were the source of the cDNA or gDNA that made up the material.

Germline V CDR1 and CDR2: SGHTA, FQGNSA. There are 15 residues in the CDR3. V was pared by 5 bases and J by 4 bases, with 5 bases of the junction left unmatched. Profiling relied on immunoSEQ multiplex PCR, and the TCRdb table lists in-frame clones only, not all of them. The sample yields over 150,000 clones, 85% seen once. The chain has TRBV7-2 and TRBJ2-1; 10 bases align to TRBD1. Sequenced material: peripheral blood. The receptor was derived from a woman aged 80 or over with COVID-19, enrolled during active disease. CDR3 protein: CASSLGQGPYNEQFF. In DNA, the CDR3 is TGTGCCAGCAGCCTGGGACAGGGGCCGTACAATGAGCAGTTCTTC. Full variable domain (rest looked up from reference TRBV7-2 and TRBJ2-1): GAGVSQSPSNKVTEKGKDVELRCDPISGHTALYWYRQSLGQGLEFLIYFQGNSAPDKSGLPSDRFSAERTGGSVSTLTIQRTQQEDSAVYLCASSLGQGPYNEQFFGPGTRLTVL.